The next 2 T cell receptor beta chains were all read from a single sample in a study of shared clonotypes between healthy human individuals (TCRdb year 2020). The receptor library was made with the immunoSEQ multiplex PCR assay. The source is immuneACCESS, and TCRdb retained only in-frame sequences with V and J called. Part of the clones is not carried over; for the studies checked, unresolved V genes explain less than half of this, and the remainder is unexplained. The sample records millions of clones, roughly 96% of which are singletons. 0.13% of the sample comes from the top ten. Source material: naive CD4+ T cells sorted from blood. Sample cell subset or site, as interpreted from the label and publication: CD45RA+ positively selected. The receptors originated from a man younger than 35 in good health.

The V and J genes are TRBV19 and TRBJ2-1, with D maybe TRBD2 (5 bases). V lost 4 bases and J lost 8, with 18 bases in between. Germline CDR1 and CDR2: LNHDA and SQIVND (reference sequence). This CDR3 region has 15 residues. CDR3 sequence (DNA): TGTGCCAGTAGTAACGGAGGACTGGCCGAGGATGAGCAGTTCTTC. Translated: CASSNGGLAEDEQFF.

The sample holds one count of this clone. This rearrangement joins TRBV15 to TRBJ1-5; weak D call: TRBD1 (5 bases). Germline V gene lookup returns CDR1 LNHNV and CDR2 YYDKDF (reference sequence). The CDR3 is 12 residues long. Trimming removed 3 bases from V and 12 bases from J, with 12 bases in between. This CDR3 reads CATSRGEEVQHF. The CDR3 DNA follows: TGTGCCACCAGCAGGGGGGAGGAGGTCCAGCATTTT.